These 16 T cell receptor beta chains were sequenced from one sample in a study of T cells in localized non-small cell lung cancer. Here immunoSEQ multiplex PCR was the method, and the copy in TCRdb shows in-frame clones only, minus some. The table shows tens of thousands of clones, with roughly 82% occurring only once. The sample was peripheral blood, taken before any cancer treatment. The receptors derive from a male donor aged 60 or older with stage III squamous cell lung carcinoma.

This chain links TRBV30 with TRBJ2-5; tentative D call: TRBD2 (6 bases). CDR1 and CDR2 from the germline V gene are GTSNPN and SVGIG (reference sequence). This CDR3 region has 13 residues. Trimming removed 1 base at V and 5 bases at J, with 11 bases between. This CDR3 is CAWSGGGVETQYF. The CDR3 DNA sequence: TGTGCCTGGAGTGGGGGCGGGGTGGAGACCCAGTACTTC. Full variable domain (remainder filled in from reference TRBV30 and TRBJ2-5): SQTIHQWPATLVQPVGSPLSLECTVEGTSNPNLYWYRQAAGRGLQLLFYSVGIGQISSEVPQNLSASRPQDRQFILSSKKLLLSDSGFYLCAWSGGGVETQYFGPGTRLLVL.

This clone was counted between two and nine times. The V call is TRBV18, the J call TRBJ1-2; no reliable D call. Germline lookup yields CDR1 KGHSH and CDR2 LQKENI. Between the trimmed V and J ends, which lost 0 bases and 3 bases, there was a span of 8 bases. CDR3 length: 14 amino acids. The CDR3 loop reads CASSPPLTYYGYTF. CDR3 nucleotides: TGTGCCAGCTCACCACCGCTAACATACTATGGCTACACCTTC.

This clone was counted a few times. The chain is built from TRBV7-9 and TRBJ1-6; weak D call: TRBD1 (5 bases). Trimming removed 0 bases at V and 1 base at J, with 13 bases between. The CDR3 runs 18 residues. From germline, CDR1 is SEHNR and CDR2 FQNEAQ (reference sequence). As DNA, the CDR3 is TGTGCCAGCAGCTTAGCTGGTGCAGGGTTATCCTATAATTCACCCCTCCACTTT. Translation gives CASSLAGAGLSYNSPLHF.

The chain combines TRBV4-2 with TRBJ2-7, with 10 bases matching TRBD1. The CDR3 length is 17 residues. V was clipped by 1 base and J by 1 base; unmatched bases: 7. Germline V CDR1 and CDR2: LGHNA, YNFKEQ. The CDR3 is CASSQALTGGISYEQYF. In DNA form, the CDR3 reads TGTGCCAGCAGCCAAGCGTTGACAGGGGGCATATCCTACGAGCAGTACTTC.

V gene TRBV7-3 combines with J gene TRBJ1-1; no reliable D call. V lost 3 bases to trimming and J lost 4 bases, with 9 bases between them. This CDR3 is 13 amino acids long. Germline V gene data show CDR1 as SGHTA and CDR2 as FQGTGA. The DNA of the CDR3 is TGTGCCAGCAGCTTGGTCGATAGCACTGAAGCTTTCTTT. Translation: CASSLVDSTEAFF. Complete variable domain (other parts from reference TRBV7-3 and TRBJ1-1): GAGVSQTPSNKVTEKGKYVELRCDPISGHTALYWYRQSLGQGPEFLIYFQGTGAADDSGLPNDRFFAVRPEGSVSTLKIQRTERGDSAVYLCASSLVDSTEAFFGQGTRLTVV.

The rearrangement uses TRBV11-2 and TRBJ2-2, with D possibly matching TRBD1 (5 bases). V lost 2 bases, J lost 7 bases, and 8 bases lay in between. Germline values: CDR1 SGHAT, CDR2 FQNNGV. The CDR3 spans 13 residues. The CDR3 is CASSLLGDGELFF. DNA for the CDR3: TGTGCCAGCAGCTTACTAGGGGACGGGGAGCTGTTTTTT.

The chain carries TRBV4-2 and TRBJ1-5, with 9 bases lining up with TRBD1. Unmatched junction bases numbered 12, after V lost 3 bases and J lost 0 bases. From germline, CDR1 is LGHNA and CDR2 YNFKEQ. This CDR3 is 19 amino acids long. The CDR3 nucleotides are TGTGCCAGCAGCCAGGCCGGGACAGGGTCCGGAAGTAGCAATCAGCCCCAGCATTTT. It is translated as CASSQAGTGSGSSNQPQHF.

The V and J genes are TRBV7-9 and TRBJ2-2; D uncertain. This CDR3 is 13 amino acids long. Germline CDR1 is SEHNR and CDR2 is FQNEAQ (reference sequence). The V end lost 1 base, the J end lost 7 bases, and 7 bases lay between the germline ends. CDR3 region: CASSLGASGELFF. The CDR3 region has the DNA TGTGCCAGCAGCTTAGGAGCAAGCGGGGAGCTGTTTTTT.

The chain joins TRBV19 to TRBJ2-1, with D unresolved. This CDR3 region has 15 residues. V was cut by 0 bases and J by 0 bases, with 6 bases left in between. Germline V gene data show CDR1 as LNHDA and CDR2 as SQIVND (reference sequence). The CDR3 DNA is TGTGCCAGTAGTATAGACCGCAGCTCCTACAATGAGCAGTTCTTC. This gives the protein CASSIDRSSYNEQFF.

The chain couples TRBV5-1 to TRBJ2-1; 7 bases are a match to TRBD2. Germline trimming cut 4 bases from V and 1 base from J; bases unmatched to any gene: 8. The germline V gene encodes CDR1 SGHRS and CDR2 YFSETQ. This CDR3 region has 16 residues. The CDR3 region has the DNA TGCGCCAGCAGCCCGGGACTACTTCCATCCTACAATGAGCAGTTCTTC. Protein: CASSPGLLPSYNEQFF.

The J gene is TRBJ2-3, the V gene TRBV10-3; D not certain. Trimming removed 6 bases at V and 5 bases at J, with 9 bases between. The CDR3 runs 12 residues. Germline values: CDR1 ENHRY, CDR2 SYGVKD. CDR3 DNA sequence: TGTGCCATCAGGGGGATTGAAGATACGCAGTATTTT. Amino acid sequence: CAIRGIEDTQYF.

V is TRBV18 and J is TRBJ1-2; 8 bases are a match to TRBD1. V trimming: 2 bases; J trimming: 6 bases; junction bases outside the gene matches: 5. Germline V gene lookup returns CDR1 KGHSH and CDR2 LQKENI. The CDR3 is 14 amino acids. CDR3 loop: CASSPRTGTDGYTF. The CDR3 nucleotides read TGTGCCAGCTCACCAAGGACAGGGACGGATGGCTACACCTTC. Using reference TRBV18 and TRBJ1-2 for the parts outside the CDR3, the full variable domain is NAGVMQNPRHLVRRRGQEARLRCSPMKGHSHVYWYRQLPEEGLKFMVYLQKENIIDESGMPKERFSAEFPKEGPSILRIQQVVRGDSAAYFCASSPRTGTDGYTFGSGTRLTVV.

Within the sample, this clone is medium-sized. This chain uses TRBV6-5 with TRBJ2-7, with D maybe TRBD2 (6 bases). Germline V gene lookup returns CDR1 MNHEY and CDR2 SVGAGI. The CDR3 length is 13 residues. V was cut by 5 bases and J by 0 bases, with 8 bases left in between. The CDR3 DNA reads TGTGCCAGCAGTCCCGGGAGCTCCTACGAGCAGTACTTC. It specifies CASSPGSSYEQYF.

J is TRBJ1-4 and V is TRBV2, with TRBD1 identical over 8 bases. Germline V CDR1 and CDR2: SNHLY, FYNNEI. This CDR3 contains 15 residues. Germline trimming cut 4 bases from V and 5 bases from J; bases unmatched to any gene: 6. CDR3 in DNA: TGTGCCAGCAGTGCCAGCCGGACAGGGAATGAAAAACTGTTTTTT. It codes for CASSASRTGNEKLFF.

V and J are TRBV19 and TRBJ1-1; D not certain. Germline V CDR1 and CDR2: LNHDA, SQIVND (reference sequence). V shed 5 bases and J shed 1 base, with 11 bases lying between them. This CDR3 has 14 residues. CDR3 nucleotides: TGTGCCAGTAGTTTTAAACACCAGAACACTGAAGCTTTCTTT. Translating gives CASSFKHQNTEAFF.

This rearrangement joins TRBV6-5 to TRBJ2-7; the D is unclear. The V end was cut by 5 bases, the J end by 6 bases, with 11 bases between. Germline V gene sequence: CDR1 MNHEY, CDR2 SVGAGI. CDR3 length: 12 amino acids. The CDR3 nucleotides are TGTGCCAGCAGTCATATCCCTTCCGAGCAGTACTTC. Residues: CASSHIPSEQYF.